The clone carrying this T cell receptor beta chain came up a few times. Its antigen is as yet unknown. These data come from a study of T cells after yellow fever vaccination. Study-level points and caveats: The booster saw the reappearance of most primary-vaccination clones (roughly 97% CD4, roughly 87% CD8). Repertoires sorted by FACS could include abundant clonotypes that are contaminants from the bulk population.

MiXCR, run by TCRdb on the 5' RACE reads, gives a single entry per CDR3 protein. The table has 450,000 to 550,000 distinct CDR3 sequences, approximately 21% seen once. In germline, CDR1 is MNHEY, CDR2 SMNVEV (reference sequence). The CDR3 covers 15 residues. V lost 4 bases and J 6 bases, leaving 16 bases between the germline ends. The chain uses TRBV27 and TRBJ2-1, with a weak D call TRBD2 (6 bases). The sample here was PBMCs, taken 15 days after the yellow fever booster vaccination. The sequence came from a man aged 30 to 45 who received the YFV17D yellow fever vaccine. The CDR3 protein is CASSSTRLEGNEQFF. In DNA, the CDR3 is TGTGCCAGCAGTTCCACCCGACTAGAAGGCAATGAGCAGTTCTTC.